The present T cell receptor beta chain was sequenced within a study of shared clonotypes between healthy human individuals. Study-level background: Each donor's CD8 memory used one plate, CD8 naive two, each CD4 subset three.

Donors, without exception, were Caucasian adults residing in Nashville, Tennessee. The V and J ends lost 3 bases and 5 bases respectively, with 13 bases between them. CDR1 and CDR2 from the germline V gene are KGHSH and LQKENI. The CDR3 runs to 14 residues. Original methodology: Because ImmunoSEQ provided only junction sequences with no quality scores, the filtering differed. Measured with immunoSEQ multiplex PCR; TCRdb has only the in-frame clones, and not every one. Clonal size and the V and J genes are those of that table, whereas D and trimming came from the DNA. The table lists around 980,000 clones, more than 75% of them singletons.

The V call is TRBV18, the J call TRBJ1-1; D unclear. The sample consisted of memory CD4+ T cells from PBMCs. The subset here: CD45RA-negative fraction. The clonotype comes from a man younger than 35 in good health. Some clones in this sample may be carry-over from other donors' samples. The chain's CDR3 is CASSPLDGLTEAFF. In nucleotides, the CDR3 is TGTGCCAGCTCACCGTTGGACGGCCTAACTGAAGCTTTCTTT.